Listed below are T cell receptor beta chains from one sample, sequenced in a study of Ad26.COV2.S vaccination and SARS-CoV-2 variants. Sequencing was performed with immunoSEQ multiplex PCR; in TCRdb, only in-frame clones are kept and a portion is missing. The data show about 350,000 clones, roughly nine tenths seen once. This material consisted of peripheral blood, taken in a trial of Ad26.COV2.S vaccine versus placebo. These TCRs come from a person between 18 and 65 years old who received the Ad26.COV2.S COVID-19 vaccine or a placebo. The CDR3 runs from the conserved cysteine through the conserved F or W. Each record gives: J gene, V gene, D gene, clone size, CDR3 protein, CDR3 DNA. The D gene is left open where the match is weak. Clone size, where shown, is once, few, many, or a class for clones that have expanded.

J gene: TRBJ1-2; V gene: TRBV30; D gene: NA; clone size: few; CDR3 protein: CAWSPNTNYGYTF; CDR3 DNA: TGTGCCTGGAGTCCAAACACTAACTATGGCTACACCTTC
J gene: TRBJ1-5; V gene: TRBV5-5; D gene: TRBD1; clone size: few; CDR3 protein: CASSPTGTGGASNQPQHF; CDR3 DNA: TGTGCCAGCAGCCCGACCGGGACAGGGGGCGCAAGCAATCAGCCCCAGCATTTT
J gene: TRBJ1-2; V gene: TRBV6-6; D gene: NA; clone size: NA; CDR3 protein: CASSYPGQNYGYTF; CDR3 DNA: TGTGCCAGCAGTTACCCTGGACAGAACTATGGCTACACCTTC
J gene: TRBJ2-1; V gene: TRBV7-6; D gene: TRBD2; clone size: once; CDR3 protein: CASSFRGGLAGGVRNEQFF; CDR3 DNA: TGTGCCAGCAGCTTTAGAGGCGGACTAGCGGGAGGTGTCCGCAATGAGCAGTTCTTC
J gene: TRBJ2-1; V gene: TRBV4-1; D gene: NA; clone size: NA; CDR3 protein: CASSQDLQASYNEQFF; CDR3 DNA: TGCGCCAGCAGCCAAGATCTCCAGGCATCCTACAATGAGCAGTTCTTC
J gene: TRBJ2-3; V gene: TRBV2; D gene: TRBD2; clone size: NA; CDR3 protein: CASSTSGGVDTQYF; CDR3 DNA: TGTGCCAGCTCGACTAGCGGGGGGGTGGATACGCAGTATTTT
J gene: TRBJ1-1; V gene: TRBV13; D gene: NA; clone size: NA; CDR3 protein: CASRTSNRDTEAFF; CDR3 DNA: TGTGCCAGCCGGACAAGTAATAGAGACACTGAAGCTTTCTTT
J gene: TRBJ2-2; V gene: TRBV10-3; D gene: NA; clone size: NA; CDR3 protein: CAISESPTANTGELFF; CDR3 DNA: TGTGCCATCAGTGAGTCGCCTACAGCGAACACCGGGGAGCTGTTTTTT
J gene: TRBJ1-2; V gene: TRBV5-6; D gene: TRBD1; clone size: NA; CDR3 protein: CASSKGQGGGYTF; CDR3 DNA: TGTGCCAGCAGCAAGGGACAGGGGGGTGGCTACACCTTC
J gene: TRBJ2-7; V gene: TRBV28; D gene: TRBD1; clone size: NA; CDR3 protein: CASSPTGGTFEQYF; CDR3 DNA: TGTGCCAGCAGTCCGACAGGGGGGACCTTCGAGCAGTACTTC
J gene: TRBJ2-1; V gene: TRBV6-5; D gene: NA; clone size: NA; CDR3 protein: CASRKMSYNEQFF; CDR3 DNA: TGTGCCAGCAGAAAAATGTCCTACAATGAGCAGTTCTTC
J gene: TRBJ2-6; V gene: TRBV18; D gene: NA; clone size: NA; CDR3 protein: CASSLTLTGNILSGANVLTF; CDR3 DNA: TGTGCCAGCTCACTAACATTGACGGGAAACATCCTCTCTGGGGCCAACGTCCTGACTTTC
J gene: TRBJ1-6; V gene: TRBV6-5; D gene: TRBD1; clone size: NA; CDR3 protein: CASSPGGWDNSPLHF; CDR3 DNA: TGTGCCAGCAGCCCAGGGGGGTGGGATAATTCACCCCTCCACTTT
J gene: TRBJ1-1; V gene: TRBV7-3; D gene: NA; clone size: few; CDR3 protein: CASSFTGNPEAFF; CDR3 DNA: TGTGCCAGCAGCTTTACAGGGAACCCTGAAGCTTTCTTT
J gene: TRBJ2-5; V gene: TRBV9; D gene: NA; clone size: NA; CDR3 protein: CASSVGTQETQYF; CDR3 DNA: TGTGCCAGCAGCGTAGGCACCCAAGAGACCCAGTACTTC
J gene: TRBJ1-5; V gene: TRBV6-6; D gene: TRBD1; clone size: NA; CDR3 protein: CATLGTGGNQPQHF; CDR3 DNA: TGTGCCACCCTGGGGACAGGAGGAAATCAGCCCCAGCATTTT
J gene: TRBJ2-1; V gene: TRBV15; D gene: NA; clone size: NA; CDR3 protein: CATSREVGSNEQFF; CDR3 DNA: TGTGCCACCAGCAGAGAAGTGGGATCCAATGAGCAGTTCTTC
J gene: TRBJ2-5; V gene: TRBV18; D gene: NA; clone size: NA; CDR3 protein: CASSLTVPQETQYF; CDR3 DNA: TGTGCCAGCTCGCTTACAGTACCCCAAGAGACCCAGTACTTC
J gene: TRBJ1-1; V gene: TRBV7-3; D gene: NA; clone size: NA; CDR3 protein: CASSLTLSGDWTEAFF; CDR3 DNA: TGTGCCAGCAGCTTAACGCTGTCGGGGGATTGGACTGAAGCTTTCTTT
J gene: TRBJ2-1; V gene: TRBV19; D gene: TRBD1; clone size: NA; CDR3 protein: CASSGTGLFF; CDR3 DNA: TGTGCCAGCTCCGGGACAGGTCTGTTCTTC
J gene: TRBJ1-3; V gene: TRBV9; D gene: NA; clone size: NA; CDR3 protein: CASSALLGDPGNTIYF; CDR3 DNA: TGTGCCAGCAGCGCCCTTCTCGGTGACCCTGGAAACACCATATATTTT
J gene: TRBJ2-7; V gene: TRBV19; D gene: NA; clone size: NA; CDR3 protein: CASRDTYEQYF; CDR3 DNA: TGTGCCAGTAGGGACACCTACGAGCAGTACTTC
J gene: TRBJ1-5; V gene: TRBV19; D gene: TRBD1; clone size: NA; CDR3 protein: CASSRDRGHQPQHF; CDR3 DNA: TGTGCCAGTAGTAGGGACAGGGGCCATCAGCCCCAGCATTTT
J gene: TRBJ1-2; V gene: TRBV5-1; D gene: NA; clone size: NA; CDR3 protein: CASSRDNYGDSYTF; CDR3 DNA: TGCGCCAGCAGCCGCGATAATTACGGGGATAGCTACACCTTC
J gene: TRBJ2-7; V gene: TRBV7-9; D gene: TRBD1; clone size: once; CDR3 protein: CASSLAGQGRYEQYF; CDR3 DNA: TGTGCCAGCAGCTTAGCTGGACAGGGGAGGTACGAGCAGTACTTC
J gene: TRBJ1-2; V gene: TRBV6-2/TRBV6-3; D gene: NA; clone size: NA; CDR3 protein: CASSYFRGATNYGYTF; CDR3 DNA: TGTGCCAGCAGTTATTTCCGGGGTGCTACTAACTATGGCTACACCTTC
J gene: TRBJ2-1; V gene: TRBV12-5; D gene: TRBD2; clone size: NA; CDR3 protein: CASGLTSGTSASSYNEQFF; CDR3 DNA: TGTGCTAGTGGTTTGACCTCCGGGACTAGCGCGAGCTCCTACAATGAGCAGTTCTTC